Reported below is one T cell receptor beta chain. Its target is not known. This CDR3 spans 13 amino acids. Germline CDR1 and CDR2: ENHRY and SYGVKD. Trimming removed 2 bases at V and 2 bases at J, with 6 bases between. This sample is part of a study of cytomegalovirus exposure and HLA in healthy donors. The overall study: In an early release, HLA-typed donors contributed tens of millions of unique TCR sequences. General observations from the study: Donors were assumed by presence/absence analyses to have roughly uniform sequencing depth. Follow-up analysis later connected one missense variant in DCLRE1C with trimming of TCR beta V- and J-genes.

The PCR ran on 60 Vbeta and 13 Jbeta primers. Sequenced by immunoSEQ multiplex PCR; TCRdb stores in-frame clones only, minus some. Of about 240,000 clones listed, 80% to 85% are singletons. Material for sequencing was PBMCs. This TCR derives from a woman in her sixties in good health and CMV-seropositive. The rearrangement links TRBV10-3 to TRBJ1-2, with D unresolved. The CDR3, as DNA: TGTGCCATCAGTGAGGGGGAGAACTATGGCTACACCTTC. Its protein product is CAISEGENYGYTF.